Below, 13 T cell receptor beta chains from the same sample are listed, as sequenced in a study of Ad26.COV2.S vaccination and SARS-CoV-2 variants. Repertoires were generated with immunoSEQ multiplex PCR, while TCRdb's copy carries only in-frame clones and drops some. The table lists about 350,000 clones, roughly 91% of them singletons. The sample's treatment: over 15 received Ad26.COV2.S at low or high dose, single or two shots; roughly five received placebo; per-sample allocation not given. Repertoires come from day 63 after the first vaccine or placebo injection. The source material was peripheral blood, sampled in a trial of Ad26.COV2.S vaccine versus placebo. The source of these receptors is a person aged 18-60 years who received the Ad26.COV2.S COVID-19 vaccine or a placebo.

This clone has only a few counts. This sequence joins TRBV12-5 and TRBJ1-6; D gene ambiguous. In germline, CDR1 is LGHNT, CDR2 FRNRAP. V shed 6 bases and J shed 8 bases, with 8 bases lying between them. This CDR3 region has 12 residues. The CDR3 nucleotides read TGTGCTAGTGGCGCAATAGATTCACCCCTCCACTTT. The encoded protein is CASGAIDSPLHF.

V and J are TRBV12-3 or TRBV12-4 and TRBJ2-1, with D hard to call. The V gene lost 2 bases and the J gene lost 6 bases, with 8 bases spanning the gap. This CDR3 contains 13 residues. The CDR3 DNA is TGTGCCAGCAGTTTATCCGCTATCAATGAGCAGTTCTTC. Its translation: CASSLSAINEQFF.

The V and J genes are TRBV6-6 and TRBJ2-7, with TRBD1 matching 8 bases. V trimming: 5 bases; J trimming: 3 bases; junction bases outside the gene matches: 3. Germline loops: CDR1 MNHNY, CDR2 SVGAGI (reference sequence). CDR3 size: 13 residues. The CDR3 region is CASSKDRGYEQYF. The CDR3 DNA reads TGTGCCAGCAGTAAAGACAGGGGCTACGAGCAGTACTTC.

About this clone: Other nucleotide sequences from this sample produce the same CDR3. The rearrangement joins TRBV15 to TRBJ2-3; TRBD2 might be the D (6 bases). The CDR3 runs to 14 residues. Trimming shortened V by 1 base and J by 1 base, and 6 bases separated the two germline ends. CDR1 is LNHNV and CDR2 is YYDKDF in the germline V gene (reference sequence). CDR3 bases: TGTGCCACCAGCAGAGGGGGGGGCACAGATACGCAGTATTTT. Its translation: CATSRGGGTDTQYF.

V and J are TRBV27 and TRBJ1-4; the D gene is possibly TRBD1 (5 bases). V was cut by 5 bases and J by 8 bases, with 12 bases left in between. CDR3 length: 13 amino acids. Germline CDR1 is MNHEY and CDR2 is SMNVEV (reference sequence). Here the CDR3 reads CASSTRVREKLFF. The CDR3 nucleotides read TGTGCCAGCAGTACCAGGGTGAGGGAAAAACTGTTTTTT. The variable domain in full, completed from reference TRBV27 and TRBJ1-4, reads EAQVTQNPRYLITVTGKKLTVTCSQNMNHEYMSWYRQDPGLGLRQIYYSMNVEVTDKGDVPEGYKVSRKEKRNFPLILESPSPNQTSLYFCASSTRVREKLFFGSGTQLSVL.

The V and J genes are TRBV30 and TRBJ1-3, with D possibly TRBD1 on 5 matching bases. From germline, CDR1 is GTSNPN and CDR2 SVGIG (reference sequence). The CDR3 spans 13 residues. The V end lost 2 bases, the J end lost 2 bases, and 7 bases lay between the germline ends. CDR3 coding DNA: TGTGCCTGGAGTAAAGGGGCTGGAAACACCATATATTTT. Translation: CAWSKGAGNTIYF.

With regard to this clone: A read error may produce the germline difference seen at one junction end. At the DNA level, this CDR3 is encoded by other sequences in the same sample as well. This chain joins TRBV29-1 and TRBJ2-2; tentatively, D is TRBD1 (6 bases). Germline V gives CDR1 SQVTM, CDR2 ANQGSEA. This CDR3 comprises 13 residues. CDR3 sequence (DNA): TGCAGCGTCGAAGGGGGGAACACCGGGGAGCTGTTTTTT. Protein product: CSVEGGNTGELFF.

The chain uses TRBV7-9 and TRBJ2-7; the match to TRBD1 covers 7 bases. Germline CDR1 and CDR2: SEHNR and FQNEAQ (reference sequence). This CDR3 spans 14 amino acids. The V segment lost 4 bases and the J segment 6 bases; nucleotides outside the gene matches: 9. Here the CDR3 DNA reads TGTGCCAGCAGCTATGCCGGTACAGGGGTCGAGCAGTACTTC. Translating gives CASSYAGTGVEQYF.

The chain uses TRBV9 and TRBJ1-4; D is unresolved. This CDR3 has 13 amino acids. Looked up from germline, CDR1 is SGDLS and CDR2 is YYNGEE. Between the trimmed V and J ends, which lost 3 bases and 8 bases, there was a span of 11 bases. The CDR3 nucleotides are TGTGCCAGCAGCGGACTCGGGAGCGAAAAACTGTTTTTT. Translated, it gives CASSGLGSEKLFF.

The J gene is TRBJ1-4, the V gene TRBV19; D not resolved. Trimming took off 4 bases at V and 8 bases at J, with 11 bases between the two ends. Looked up from germline, CDR1 is LNHDA and CDR2 is SQIVND (reference sequence). The CDR3 sequence is 13 residues long. CDR3 in DNA: TGTGCCAGTAGTACGGCTGGTGGCGAAAAACTGTTTTTT. Translation: CASSTAGGEKLFF.

The rearrangement links TRBV12-5 to TRBJ2-6; D perhaps matches TRBD1 (5 bases). CDR3 length: 17 residues. Trimming left V 2 bases short and J 2 bases short, with 13 bases between. CDR1 and CDR2 from the germline V gene are LGHNT and FRNRAP. CDR3 nucleotide sequence: TGTGCTAGTGGTTTGATATCACAGGTCACTGGGGCCAACGTCCTGACTTTC. This translates into CASGLISQVTGANVLTF.

The CDR3 DNA sequence: TGTGCCAGCAGTTTGGAGGGGGCGGGTGAGCAGTTCTTC. It yields the protein CASSLEGAGEQFF. The rearrangement links TRBV12-3 or TRBV12-4 to TRBJ2-1; a weak D match, TRBD1 (7 bases). The CDR3 contains 13 residues. V gave up 3 bases and J gave up 9 bases, with 12 bases separating them.

The sample holds one count of this clone. J is TRBJ2-1 and V is TRBV7-3; either TRBD1 or TRBD2 may supply D (5 bases each). CDR1 is SGHTA, CDR2 FQGTGA, per germline. The CDR3 sequence is 18 residues long. V lost 6 bases to trimming and J lost 0 bases, with 21 bases between them. The CDR3 bases are TGTGCCAGCAGTCCGGGACCGGGATTTGGGATCTCCTACAATGAGCAGTTCTTC. Translated: CASSPGPGFGISYNEQFF.